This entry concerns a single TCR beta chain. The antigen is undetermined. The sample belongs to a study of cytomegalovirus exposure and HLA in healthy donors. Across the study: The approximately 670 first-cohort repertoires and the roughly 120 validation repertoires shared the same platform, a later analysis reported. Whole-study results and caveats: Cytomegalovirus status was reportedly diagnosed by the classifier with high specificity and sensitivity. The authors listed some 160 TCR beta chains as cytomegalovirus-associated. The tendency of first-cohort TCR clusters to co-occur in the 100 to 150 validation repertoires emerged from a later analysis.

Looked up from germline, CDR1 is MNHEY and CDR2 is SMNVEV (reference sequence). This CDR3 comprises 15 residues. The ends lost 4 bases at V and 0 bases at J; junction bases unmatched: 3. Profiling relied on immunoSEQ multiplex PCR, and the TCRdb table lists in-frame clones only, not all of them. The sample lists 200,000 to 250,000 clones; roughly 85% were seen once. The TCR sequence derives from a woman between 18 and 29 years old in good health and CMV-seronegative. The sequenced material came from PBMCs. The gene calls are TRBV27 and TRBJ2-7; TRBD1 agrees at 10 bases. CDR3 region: CASSSWTGGSYEQYF. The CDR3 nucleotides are TGTGCCAGCAGTTCATGGACAGGGGGCTCCTACGAGCAGTACTTC.